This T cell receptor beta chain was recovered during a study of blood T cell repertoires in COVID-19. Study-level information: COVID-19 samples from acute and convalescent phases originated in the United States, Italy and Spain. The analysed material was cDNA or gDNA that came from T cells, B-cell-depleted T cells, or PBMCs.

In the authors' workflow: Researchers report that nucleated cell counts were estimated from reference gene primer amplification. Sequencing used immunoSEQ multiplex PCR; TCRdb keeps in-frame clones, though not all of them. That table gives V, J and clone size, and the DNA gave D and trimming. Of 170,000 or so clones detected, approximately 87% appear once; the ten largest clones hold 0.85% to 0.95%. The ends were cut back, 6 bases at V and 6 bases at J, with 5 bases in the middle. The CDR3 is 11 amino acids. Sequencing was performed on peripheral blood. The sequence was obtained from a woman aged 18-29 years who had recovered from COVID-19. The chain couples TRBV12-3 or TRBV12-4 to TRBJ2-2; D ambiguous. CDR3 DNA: TGTGCCAGCAGAATCTCCGGGGAGCTGTTTTTT. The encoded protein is CASRISGELFF.